These 26 T cell receptor beta chains were sequenced from one sample in a study of response to subunit inactivated influenza vaccine. TCRdb re-called the RT-PCR reads through MiXCR, storing one row per CDR3 protein. Of more than 550,000 distinct CDR3 sequences listed, over 9.5% were seen once; the top ten hold roughly a tenth. The sample was PBMCs from blood, taken on the day of vaccination. These TCRs come from a middle-aged man who received an inactivated influenza vaccine.

This clonotype was seen a few times. The chain recombines TRBV7-2 with TRBJ2-7; D might be TRBD1 (6 bases). Germline-derived CDR1 and CDR2 are SGHTA and FQGNSA. CDR3 length: 14 residues. V lost 0 bases to trimming and J lost 3 bases, with 9 bases between them. CDR3 sequence (DNA): TGTGCCAGCAGCTTAGCCCGACAGGTCTACGAGCAGTACTTC. Translating gives CASSLARQVYEQYF.

This clonotype has just a few counts. This chain connects TRBV3-1 to TRBJ1-6; no clear D. The CDR3 is made up of 14 amino acids. Germline CDR1 reads LGHDT; CDR2 reads YNNKEL (reference sequence). V was shortened by 2 bases and J by 3 bases, with 5 bases between the two germline ends. This chain's CDR3 is CASSQKGYNSPLHF. The CDR3 coding sequence is TGTGCCAGCAGCCAAAAGGGCTATAATTCACCCCTCCACTTT.

The chain carries TRBV4-3 and TRBJ2-3, with a possible D match to TRBD1 (5 bases). This CDR3 is 13 amino acids long. Deletions cut 0 bases from V and 7 bases from J, with 8 bases between. Per germline, CDR1 LGHNA and CDR2 YSLEER. Here the CDR3 reads CASSQDGAHTQYF. The DNA for the CDR3 is TGCGCCAGCAGCCAAGATGGGGCCCATACGCAGTATTTT.

This clonotype was counted between two and nine times. The chain joins TRBV7-9 to TRBJ1-3; 9 positions agree with TRBD1. V was pared by 5 bases and J by 0 bases, with 2 bases of the junction left unmatched. Looked up from germline, CDR1 is SEHNR and CDR2 is FQNEAQ (reference sequence). CDR3 length: 15 amino acids. This CDR3 is CASSKQGASGNTIYF. The CDR3 bases are TGTGCCAGCAGCAAACAGGGGGCCTCTGGAAACACCATATATTTT.

This clonotype was recorded many times. The rearrangement uses TRBV5-1 and TRBJ2-7, with D tentatively TRBD1 or TRBD2 (5 bases each). Germline CDR1 is SGHRS and CDR2 is YFSETQ. This CDR3 region has 13 residues. The V and J ends lost 5 bases and 0 bases respectively, with 9 bases between them. DNA of the CDR3: TGCGCCAGCAGTGAGGGGAGCTCCTACGAGCAGTACTTC. Amino acid sequence: CASSEGSSYEQYF.

CDR3: CASRQFQETQYF. The CDR3 DNA is TGTGCCAGCAGACAGTTTCAAGAGACCCAGTACTTC. The chain links TRBV6-5 to TRBJ2-5, with no clear D. With 6 bases removed from V and 2 bases from J, the gap between germline ends came to 7 bases. This CDR3 region has 12 residues. In germline, CDR1 is MNHEY, CDR2 SVGAGI.

This clonotype was found many times. This chain links TRBV20-1 with TRBJ2-7, with a possible D match to TRBD1 (5 bases). The V gene lost 6 bases and the J gene lost 1 base, with 19 bases spanning the gap. CDR1 DFQATT and CDR2 SNEGSKA come from the germline V gene (reference sequence). The CDR3 totals 15 residues. The CDR3 sequence is CSALPRGPLSYEQYF. DNA for the CDR3: TGCAGTGCGTTGCCTAGGGGCCCACTTTCCTACGAGCAGTACTTC.

This clonotype was found a few times. This chain connects TRBV10-3 to TRBJ2-6; TRBD1 matches 9 bases. This CDR3 has 16 residues. Germline V gene sequence: CDR1 ENHRY, CDR2 SYGVKD. V lost 6 bases to trimming and J lost 2 bases; unmatched junction nucleotides: 5. Here the CDR3 reads CAISQQGAAGANVLTF. The CDR3 nucleotides are TGTGCCATCAGCCAACAGGGGGCGGCTGGGGCCAACGTCCTGACTTTC.

This clonotype was detected only a few times. The rearrangement links TRBV11-2 to TRBJ2-4; 7 bases are shared with TRBD2. V lost 5 bases, J lost 5 bases, and 9 bases stayed unmatched. The germline V gene encodes CDR1 SGHAT and CDR2 FQNNGV. The CDR3 runs to 15 residues. The CDR3 spells CASSPRPAGENIQYF. The CDR3 DNA reads TGTGCCAGCAGCCCCCGCCCGGCGGGGGAAAACATTCAGTACTTC.

This clonotype was detected only a few times. V usage is TRBV20-1 and J usage is TRBJ2-5; D could derive from TRBD1 or TRBD2 (5 bases each). V lost 3 bases and J lost 9, with 17 bases in between. The CDR3 is 13 amino acids. Per germline, CDR1 DFQATT and CDR2 SNEGSKA (reference sequence). CDR3 bases: TGCAGTGCTAGCGGGGCGGCACTAATGGCCCAGTACTTC. Its translation is CSASGAALMAQYF.

This clonotype was counted a few times. The J gene is TRBJ2-2, the V gene TRBV7-7; the match to TRBD2 covers 8 bases. The junction had 9 bases not matched to a gene; V was cut back by 7 bases and J by 5 bases. Germline V gives CDR1 SSHAT, CDR2 FNYEAQ (reference sequence). There are 15 residues in the CDR3. The CDR3 DNA reads as TGTGCCAGCACCCCGGCGGGGGGCTGGACCGGGGAGCTGTTTTTT. Protein: CASTPAGGWTGELFF.

This clonotype was detected only a few times. This chain links TRBV28 with TRBJ2-1; D is unclear. CDR3 length equals 14 residues. Germline CDR1 MDHEN, CDR2 SYDVKM. Trimming took off 5 bases at V and 7 bases at J, with 15 bases between the two ends. The CDR3 bases are TGTGCCAGCAGTCCTCCCTCCGGTAGGAATGAGCAGTTCTTC. This encodes CASSPPSGRNEQFF.

This clonotype has a handful of counts. The chain joins TRBV11-2 to TRBJ2-7; 11 bases align to TRBD2. The CDR3 sequence is 16 residues long. Per germline, CDR1 SGHAT and CDR2 FQNNGV. V shed 6 bases and J 3 bases; nucleotides not matched to a gene: 10. The CDR3 DNA is TGTGCCAGCAGTCACTATAGCGGGAGGGCATTCTACGAGCAGTACTTC. Translated, it gives CASSHYSGRAFYEQYF.

The genes are TRBV5-5 and TRBJ2-7; D ambiguous. Between the trimmed V and J ends, which lost 3 bases and 6 bases, there was a span of 13 bases. The CDR3 totals 13 residues. Germline V gives CDR1 SGHKS, CDR2 YYEKEE (reference sequence). The CDR3 nucleotides read TGTGCCAGCAGCTCCGACCCGGTCCCCGAGCAGTACTTC. It specifies CASSSDPVPEQYF.

This clonotype showed up many times. The chain has TRBV7-2 and TRBJ2-1; 7 positions match TRBD2. This CDR3 contains 15 residues. The germline gives CDR1 SGHTA, CDR2 FQGNSA. The V gene end was trimmed by 1 base and the J gene end by 12 bases; junction bases not matched to a gene: 12. The CDR3 DNA reads TGTGCCAGCAGCTTAGGACTAGCAGTTACAATGAGGCAGTTCTTC. Its protein is CASSLGLAVTMRQFF.

The CDR3 region is CSASTSGKIGEQFF. The CDR3 DNA follows: TGCAGTGCTTCGACTAGCGGAAAAATCGGTGAGCAGTTCTTC. The genes are TRBV20-1 and TRBJ2-1; 9 positions match TRBD2. Looked up from germline, CDR1 is DFQATT and CDR2 is SNEGSKA (reference sequence). CDR3 size: 14 residues. J gave up 9 bases and V 5 bases, and 11 bases lay outside the gene matches.

This clonotype has a count of ten or more. The chain has TRBV11-2 and TRBJ2-2; TRBD2 matches at 9 bases. The CDR3 length is 21 residues. The germline V gene encodes CDR1 SGHAT and CDR2 FQNNGV. Unmatched junction bases numbered 18, after V lost 3 bases and J lost 1 base. CDR3 DNA: TGTGCCAGCAGCTTCTTTATCAACATTTTAGCGGGGGCCCAGAACACCGGGGAGCTGTTTTTT. This sequence encodes CASSFFINILAGAQNTGELFF. The full variable domain, its missing parts supplied by reference TRBV11-2 and TRBJ2-2, is EAGVAQSPRYKIIEKRQSVAFWCNPISGHATLYWYQQILGQGPKLLIQFQNNGVVDDSQLPKDRFSAERLKGVDSTLKIQPAKLEDSAVYLCASSFFINILAGAQNTGELFFGEGSRLTVL.

This clonotype was detected ten times or more. The rearrangement uses TRBV11-2 and TRBJ1-6; D remains unclear. The V end lost 0 bases, the J end lost 13 bases, and 7 bases lay between the germline ends. This CDR3 region has 12 residues. Per the germline V gene, CDR1 is SGHAT and CDR2 is FQNNGV. The CDR3 region has the DNA TGTGCCAGCAGCTTAGATCGCTTCCCCCTCCACTTT. Its translation is CASSLDRFPLHF.

This clonotype was found a few times. The chain recombines TRBV12-3 or TRBV12-4 with TRBJ1-2; D ambiguous. Trimming pared 7 bases from V and 2 bases from J, leaving 11 bases between. This CDR3 is built from 13 residues. The CDR3: CASTPSGNYGYTF. In DNA, the CDR3 is TGTGCCAGCACCCCGAGTGGGAACTATGGCTACACCTTC.

There are a few counts of this clonotype. The V and J genes are TRBV28 and TRBJ2-1; tentatively, D is TRBD2 (6 bases). The CDR3 is 13 amino acids. CDR1 MDHEN and CDR2 SYDVKM come from the germline V gene. Trimming cost V 5 bases and J 10 bases, with 15 bases left between them. CDR3 nucleotides: TGTGCCAGCAGTCCTCGATCTGGGGGGGAGCAGTTCTTC. Translation gives CASSPRSGGEQFF.

This CDR3 reads CASRRLAGSITDTQYF. CDR3 bases: TGTGCCAGCAGAAGACTAGCGGGATCCATTACAGATACGCAGTATTTT. The chain joins TRBV27 to TRBJ2-3, with 11 bases aligning to TRBD2. CDR3 length equals 16 residues. V lost 6 bases to trimming and J lost 3 bases; unmatched junction nucleotides: 8. Germline CDR1 reads MNHEY; CDR2 reads SMNVEV (reference sequence).

This clonotype occurred a few times. J is TRBJ2-7 and V is TRBV20-1; a weak D match, TRBD2 (6 bases). CDR1 is DFQATT, CDR2 SNEGSKA, per germline (reference sequence). The CDR3 is made up of 13 amino acids. Trimming shortened V by 5 bases and J by 3 bases, and 14 bases separated the two germline ends. The CDR3 sequence: CSALRRTNYEQYF. In nucleotides, the CDR3 is TGCAGTGCTCTCCGCCGGACTAACTACGAGCAGTACTTC.

The chain couples TRBV6-5 to TRBJ2-3; 8 bases map to TRBD2. V shed 0 bases and J 5 bases; nucleotides not matched to a gene: 4. The CDR3 is 15 residues long. Germline CDR1 reads MNHEY; CDR2 reads SVGAGI. The DNA of the CDR3 is TGTGCCAGCAGTTACTCGGGTCTAGCGGGAGATACGCAGTATTTT. Translating it yields CASSYSGLAGDTQYF.

This clonotype was observed a few times. V usage is TRBV11-2 and J usage is TRBJ2-4; the match to TRBD1 covers 8 bases. The length of the CDR3 is 15 residues. Looked up from germline, CDR1 is SGHAT and CDR2 is FQNNGV. V lost 6 bases to trimming and J lost 1 base; unmatched junction nucleotides: 5. CDR3 region: CASRRTGRAKNIQYF. The CDR3 DNA reads as TGTGCCAGCAGAAGGACAGGGAGGGCCAAAAACATTCAGTACTTC.

The V call is TRBV12-3 or TRBV12-4, the J call TRBJ2-7, with D maybe TRBD2 (7 bases). CDR3 size: 14 residues. Trimming left V 5 bases short and J 7 bases short, with 18 bases between. DNA for the CDR3: TGTGCCAGCAGTACACAACAGGGCGGGAGAGAGCAGTACTTC. Residues: CASSTQQGGREQYF.

The CDR3 is CASSQENLARYNEQFF. The CDR3 DNA reads TGTGCCAGCAGCCAAGAAAATCTAGCGCGTTACAATGAGCAGTTCTTC. The chain is built from TRBV3-1 and TRBJ2-1, with D tentatively TRBD2 (6 bases). The CDR3 is 16 residues long. The V end was cut by 0 bases, the J end by 4 bases, with 13 bases between. Germline V lookup: CDR1 LGHDT, CDR2 YNNKEL (reference sequence).